These T cell receptor beta chains were read from a single sample in a study of kidney transplant recipient with SARS-CoV-2 infection. TCRdb called the reads again in MiXCR, with one record for every CDR3 protein. The table has 200,000 to 300,000 distinct CDR3 sequences, under 35% seen once. Here the sequenced sample was a blood sample, taken at baseline and between days 110 and 120 from a kidney transplant recipient. The receptors originated from a male patient aged 30 to 40 who had COVID-19 and was a kidney transplant recipient. A share of the T cells may be of graft donor origin. The conserved cysteine and the conserved F or W are not part of the CDR3 here. A row's size may be missing; if present it is once, few, many or a size class.

clone size	CDR3 length	J gene	V gene	CDR3 protein
many	13	TRBJ1-1	TRBV11-2	ASSAQQAANTEAF
many	12	TRBJ1-1	TRBV7-2	ASSLTSSNTEAF
.	13	TRBJ2-1	TRBV30	AWSNSGRARGEQF
many	11	TRBJ1-1	TRBV28	ASIVGGNTEAF
few	15	TRBJ1-2	TRBV7-8	ASSKPSFTRKTYGYT
many	15	TRBJ1-2	TRBV12-3/TRBV12-4	ASSHVITAGKTYGYT
.	11	TRBJ2-3	TRBV18	ACTSLALDTQC
many	14	TRBJ2-3	TRBV6-5	ASSYSYWTSTDTQY
many	14	TRBJ1-2	TRBV5-3	ARKRKVVRKTYGYT
many	13	TRBJ2-5	TRBV12-3/TRBV12-4	ASIRGAVPQETQY
many	12	TRBJ2-7	TRBV6-5	ASIYRGILDEQY
many	11	TRBJ1-5	TRBV14	ASSPAGNQPQH
few	11	TRBJ2-1	TRBV2	ASSERGEGEQF
many	15	TRBJ1-2	TRBV25-1	ASSIQVELGKTYGYT
.	15	TRBJ1-2	TRBV12-5	ASGRRALQGKTYGYT
few	10	TRBJ1-1	TRBV9	ASSPDHTEAF
.	13	TRBJ2-1	TRBV19	ASRGLTGFFNEHF